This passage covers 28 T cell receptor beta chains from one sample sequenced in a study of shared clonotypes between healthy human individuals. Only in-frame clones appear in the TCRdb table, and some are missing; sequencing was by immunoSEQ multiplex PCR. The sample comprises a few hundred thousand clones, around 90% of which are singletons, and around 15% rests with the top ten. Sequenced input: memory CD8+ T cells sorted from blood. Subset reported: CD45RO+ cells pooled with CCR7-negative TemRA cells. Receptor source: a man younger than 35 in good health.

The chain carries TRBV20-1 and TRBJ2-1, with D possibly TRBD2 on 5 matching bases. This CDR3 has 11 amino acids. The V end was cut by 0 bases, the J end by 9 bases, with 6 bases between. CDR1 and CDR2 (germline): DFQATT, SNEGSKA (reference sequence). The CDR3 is CSAREGGEQFF. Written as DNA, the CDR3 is TGCAGTGCTAGAGAAGGAGGTGAGCAGTTCTTC.

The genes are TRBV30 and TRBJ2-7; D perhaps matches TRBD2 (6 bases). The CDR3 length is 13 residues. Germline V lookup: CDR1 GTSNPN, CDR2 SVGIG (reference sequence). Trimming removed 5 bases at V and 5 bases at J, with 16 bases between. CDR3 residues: CAWVSGVLNEQYF. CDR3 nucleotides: TGTGCCTGGGTGTCGGGGGTCCTAAACGAGCAGTACTTC.

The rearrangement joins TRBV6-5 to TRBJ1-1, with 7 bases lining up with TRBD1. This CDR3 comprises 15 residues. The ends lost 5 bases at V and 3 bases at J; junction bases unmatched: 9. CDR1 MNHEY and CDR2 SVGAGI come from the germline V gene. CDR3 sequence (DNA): TGTGCCAGCAGTCCATTGACAGGGAGGTACACTGAAGCTTTCTTT. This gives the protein CASSPLTGRYTEAFF.

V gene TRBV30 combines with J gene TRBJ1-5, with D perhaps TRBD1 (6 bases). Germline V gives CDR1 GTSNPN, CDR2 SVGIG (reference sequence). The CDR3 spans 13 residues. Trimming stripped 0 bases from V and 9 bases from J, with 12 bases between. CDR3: CAWSVGGLGPQHF. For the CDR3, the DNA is TGTGCCTGGAGTGTAGGGGGATTGGGGCCCCAGCATTTT.

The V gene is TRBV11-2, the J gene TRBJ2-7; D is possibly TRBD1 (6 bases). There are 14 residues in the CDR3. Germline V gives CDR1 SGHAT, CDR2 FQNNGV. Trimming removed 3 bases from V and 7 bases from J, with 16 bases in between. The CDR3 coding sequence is TGTGCCAGCAGCTTGGCAGGGGACCTTTTAGAGCAGTACTTC. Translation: CASSLAGDLLEQYF.

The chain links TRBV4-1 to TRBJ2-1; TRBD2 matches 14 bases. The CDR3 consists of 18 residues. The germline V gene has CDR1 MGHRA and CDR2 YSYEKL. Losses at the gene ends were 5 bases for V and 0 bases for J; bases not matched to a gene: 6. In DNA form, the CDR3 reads TGCGCCAGCAGCACCGGGACTAGCGGGGGACCCTCCTACAATGAGCAGTTCTTC. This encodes CASSTGTSGGPSYNEQFF.

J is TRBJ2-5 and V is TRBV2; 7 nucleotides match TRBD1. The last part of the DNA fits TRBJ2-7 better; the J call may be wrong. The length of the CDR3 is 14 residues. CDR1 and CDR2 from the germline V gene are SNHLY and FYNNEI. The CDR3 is CASARTGAPYEQYF. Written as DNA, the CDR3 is TGTGCCAGCGCGCGGACAGGAGCACCCTACGAGCAGTACTTC.

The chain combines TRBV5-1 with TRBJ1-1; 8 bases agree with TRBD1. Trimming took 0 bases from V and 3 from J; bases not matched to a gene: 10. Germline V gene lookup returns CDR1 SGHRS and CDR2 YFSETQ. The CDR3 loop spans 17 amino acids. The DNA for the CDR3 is TGCGCCAGCAGCTTGGAGGCAGGGGGCTTAACGGACACTGAAGCTTTCTTT. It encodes CASSLEAGGLTDTEAFF.

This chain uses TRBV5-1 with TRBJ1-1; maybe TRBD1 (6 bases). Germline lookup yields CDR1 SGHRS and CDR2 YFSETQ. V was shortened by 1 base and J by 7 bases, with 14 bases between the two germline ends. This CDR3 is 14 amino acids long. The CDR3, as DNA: TGCGCCAGCAGCTTGTACAGGGCCGACCATGAAGCTTTCTTT. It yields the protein CASSLYRADHEAFF.

In DNA form, the CDR3 reads TGTGCCAGCAGCTTGGGAGGGTACGGGTTGTTTTTT. Its translation is CASSLGGYGLFF. V gene TRBV5-4 combines with J gene TRBJ2-2; weak D call: TRBD2 (5 bases). The CDR3 is 12 residues long. Between the trimmed V and J ends, which lost 0 bases and 15 bases, there was a span of 12 bases. Germline V gives CDR1 SGHNT, CDR2 YYREEE (reference sequence).

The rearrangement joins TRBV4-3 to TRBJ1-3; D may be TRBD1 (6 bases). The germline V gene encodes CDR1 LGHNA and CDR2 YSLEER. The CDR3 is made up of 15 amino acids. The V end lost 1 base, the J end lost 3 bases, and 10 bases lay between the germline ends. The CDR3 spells CASSQVSGDGNTIYF. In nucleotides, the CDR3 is TGCGCCAGCAGCCAAGTTTCAGGGGATGGAAACACCATATATTTT.

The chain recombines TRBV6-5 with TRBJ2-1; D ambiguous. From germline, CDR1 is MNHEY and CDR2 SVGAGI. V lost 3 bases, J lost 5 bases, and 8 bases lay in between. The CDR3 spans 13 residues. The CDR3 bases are TGTGCCAGCAGTTATAGTACACACAATGAGCAGTTCTTC. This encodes CASSYSTHNEQFF.

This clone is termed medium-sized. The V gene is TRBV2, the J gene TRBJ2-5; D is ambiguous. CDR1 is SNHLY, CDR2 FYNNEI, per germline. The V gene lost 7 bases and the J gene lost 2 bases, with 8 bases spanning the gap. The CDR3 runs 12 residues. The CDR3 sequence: CASTGWQETQYF. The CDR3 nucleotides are TGTGCCAGCACCGGGTGGCAAGAGACCCAGTACTTC.

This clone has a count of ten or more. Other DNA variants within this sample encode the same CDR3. The CDR3 loop reads CASSSRTSGSYNEQFF. CDR3 bases: TGCGCCAGCAGTTCTCGGACTAGCGGGTCCTACAATGAGCAGTTCTTC. The gene calls are TRBV10-1 and TRBJ2-1; 11 positions match TRBD2. This CDR3 region has 16 residues. The V gene's germline CDR1 is WNHNN and CDR2 SYGVQD (reference sequence). Trimming at V came to 5 bases and at J to 1 base, leaving 4 bases not matched to a gene.

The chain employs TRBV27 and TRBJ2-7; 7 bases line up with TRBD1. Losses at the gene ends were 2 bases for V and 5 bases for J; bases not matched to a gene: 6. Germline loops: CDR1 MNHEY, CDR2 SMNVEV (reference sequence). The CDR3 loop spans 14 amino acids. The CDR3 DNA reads TGTGCCAGCAGTTTAAGGGACAGCGACGACGAGCAGTACTTC. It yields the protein CASSLRDSDDEQYF.

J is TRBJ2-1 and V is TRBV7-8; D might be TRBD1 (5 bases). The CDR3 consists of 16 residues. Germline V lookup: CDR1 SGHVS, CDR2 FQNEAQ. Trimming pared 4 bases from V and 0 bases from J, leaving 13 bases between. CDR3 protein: CASSSPRARSYNEQFF. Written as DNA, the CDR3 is TGTGCCAGCAGCTCACCCAGGGCCCGCTCCTACAATGAGCAGTTCTTC.

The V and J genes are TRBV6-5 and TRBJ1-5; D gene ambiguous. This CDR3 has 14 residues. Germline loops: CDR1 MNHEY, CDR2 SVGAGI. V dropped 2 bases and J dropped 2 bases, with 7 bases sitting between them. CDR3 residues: CASSYGLGNQPQHF. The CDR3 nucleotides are TGTGCCAGCAGTTACGGATTGGGCAATCAGCCCCAGCATTTT.

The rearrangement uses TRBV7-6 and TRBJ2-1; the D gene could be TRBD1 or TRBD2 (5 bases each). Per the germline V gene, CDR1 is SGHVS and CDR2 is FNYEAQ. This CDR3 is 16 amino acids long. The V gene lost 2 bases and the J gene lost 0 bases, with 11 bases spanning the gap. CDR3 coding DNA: TGTGCCAGCAGCTTAACTACGGGGCCCTCCTACAATGAGCAGTTCTTC. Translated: CASSLTTGPSYNEQFF.

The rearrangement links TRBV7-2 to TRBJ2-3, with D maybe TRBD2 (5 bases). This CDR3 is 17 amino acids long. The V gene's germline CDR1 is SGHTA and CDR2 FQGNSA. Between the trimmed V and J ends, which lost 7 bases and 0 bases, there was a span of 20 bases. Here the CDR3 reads CASTPQREPQSTDTQYF. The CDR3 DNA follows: TGTGCCAGCACCCCGCAGAGGGAGCCCCAGAGCACAGATACGCAGTATTTT.

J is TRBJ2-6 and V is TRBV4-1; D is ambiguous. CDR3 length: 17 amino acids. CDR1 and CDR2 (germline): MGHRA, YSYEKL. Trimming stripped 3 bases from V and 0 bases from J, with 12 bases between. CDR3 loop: CASSQVAASSGANVLTF. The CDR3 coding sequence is TGCGCCAGCAGCCAGGTGGCGGCCTCCTCTGGGGCCAACGTCCTGACTTTC.

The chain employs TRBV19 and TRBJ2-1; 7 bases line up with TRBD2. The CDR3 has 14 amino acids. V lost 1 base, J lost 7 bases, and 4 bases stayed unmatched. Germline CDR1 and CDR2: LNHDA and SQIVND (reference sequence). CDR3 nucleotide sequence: TGTGCCAGTAGTATAGTAGCGGGTACAAATGAGCAGTTCTTC. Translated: CASSIVAGTNEQFF.

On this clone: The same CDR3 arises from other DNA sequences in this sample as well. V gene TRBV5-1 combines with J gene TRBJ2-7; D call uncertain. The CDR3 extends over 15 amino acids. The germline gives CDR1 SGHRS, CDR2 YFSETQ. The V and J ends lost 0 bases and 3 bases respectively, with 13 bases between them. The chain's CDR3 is CASSLDGGSYYEQYF. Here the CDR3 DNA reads TGCGCCAGCAGCTTGGATGGCGGAAGCTACTACGAGCAGTACTTC.

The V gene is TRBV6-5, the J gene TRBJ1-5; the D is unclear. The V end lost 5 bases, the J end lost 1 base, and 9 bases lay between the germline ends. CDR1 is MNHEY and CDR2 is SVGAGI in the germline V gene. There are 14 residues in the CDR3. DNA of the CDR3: TGTGCCAGCAGTCAAGACAAGAGCAATCAGCCCCAGCATTTT. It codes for CASSQDKSNQPQHF.

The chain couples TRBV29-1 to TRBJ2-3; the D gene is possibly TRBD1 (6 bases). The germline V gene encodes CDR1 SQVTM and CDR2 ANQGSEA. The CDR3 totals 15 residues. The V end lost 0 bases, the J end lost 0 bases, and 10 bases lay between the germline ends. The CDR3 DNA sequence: TGCAGCGTTGAAGACGGGGACACAAGCACAGATACGCAGTATTTT. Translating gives CSVEDGDTSTDTQYF.

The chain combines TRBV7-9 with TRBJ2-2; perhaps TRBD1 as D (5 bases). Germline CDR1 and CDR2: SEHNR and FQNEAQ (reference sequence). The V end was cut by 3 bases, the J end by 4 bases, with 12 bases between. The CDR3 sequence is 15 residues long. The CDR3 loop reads CASSFPTQGTGELFF. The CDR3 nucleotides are TGTGCCAGCAGCTTCCCCACCCAGGGCACCGGGGAGCTGTTTTTT. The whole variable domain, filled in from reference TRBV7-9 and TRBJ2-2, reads DTGVSQNPRHKITKRGQNVTFRCDPISEHNRLYWYRQTLGQGPEFLTYFQNEAQLEKSRLLSDRFSAERPKGSFSTLEIQRTEQGDSAMYLCASSFPTQGTGELFFGEGSRLTVL.

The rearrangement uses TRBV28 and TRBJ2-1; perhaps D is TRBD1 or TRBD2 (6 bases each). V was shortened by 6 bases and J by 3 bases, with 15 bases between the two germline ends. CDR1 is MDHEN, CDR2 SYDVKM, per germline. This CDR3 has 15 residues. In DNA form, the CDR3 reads TGTGCCAGCAGGGGGGGCAGGGATCTCTACAATGAGCAGTTCTTC. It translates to CASRGGRDLYNEQFF.

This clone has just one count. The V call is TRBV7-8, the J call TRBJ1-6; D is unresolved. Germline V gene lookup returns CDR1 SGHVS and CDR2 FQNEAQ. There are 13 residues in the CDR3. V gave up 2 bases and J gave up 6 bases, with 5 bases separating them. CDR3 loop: CASSLNSNSPLHF. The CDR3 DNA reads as TGTGCCAGCAGCTTAAACAGTAATTCACCCCTCCACTTT.

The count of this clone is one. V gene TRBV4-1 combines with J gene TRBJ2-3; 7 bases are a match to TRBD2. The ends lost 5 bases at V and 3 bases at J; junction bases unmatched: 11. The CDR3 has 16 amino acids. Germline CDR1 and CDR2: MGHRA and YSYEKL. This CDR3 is CASSYRAGGRTDTQYF. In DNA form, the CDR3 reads TGCGCCAGCAGCTATAGGGCAGGCGGGAGAACAGATACGCAGTATTTT.